Below, one T cell receptor (beta chain) is given with its context. Its target is not known. The same CDR3 is also encoded by other DNA sequences in this sample. Germline V gene data show CDR1 as LGHNA and CDR2 as YSLEER. Trimming removed 1 base from V and 3 bases from J, with 9 bases in between. The CDR3 totals 14 residues. The data stem from a study of T cell responses to AZD1222 COVID-19 vaccine. TCRdb's copy holds only in-frame clones and misses some; the assay was immunoSEQ multiplex PCR. The data show roughly 200,000 clones, 90% to 95% seen once. Findings and caveats of the study: Clonal diversity may have been underestimated in mostly white British donors. Repertoire sampling happened only post peak T cell response. At baseline, just five to seven AZD1222 recipients tested seropositive. Elevations in Spike-specific TCR breadth and depth followed administration of two AZD1222 doses.

This receptor was identified in an adult who received the MenACWY meningococcal vaccine as a control. Specimen: peripheral blood, collected 28 days after the second dose of the MenACWY control vaccine. V and J are TRBV4-3 and TRBJ2-5; no firm D call. CDR3 in DNA: TGCGCCAGCAGCCAAGGGGGTAGGGAAGAGACCCAGTACTTC. Its translation: CASSQGGREETQYF.